Listed here are 31 T cell receptor beta chains from one sample, sequenced in a study of cytomegalovirus exposure and HLA in healthy donors. With 60 Vbeta and 13 Jbeta primers, the PCR was carried out. Method: immunoSEQ multiplex PCR; TCRdb's copy keeps in-frame clones and lacks some. Seen here are approximately 86,000 clones, 75% to 90% observed once, and the top ten hold 7.4%. The sample comprised PBMCs. These receptors originate from a man aged 40-55 years in good health and CMV-seropositive.

The V gene is TRBV6-4, the J gene TRBJ2-3, with D hard to call. This CDR3 has 12 amino acids. The V gene lost 4 bases and the J gene lost 5 bases, with 7 bases spanning the gap. Germline V gives CDR1 MRHNA, CDR2 SNTAGT. The CDR3 nucleotides are TGTGCCAGCAGTGTCCCACTAGATACGCAGTATTTT. Encoded protein: CASSVPLDTQYF.

The chain uses TRBV2 and TRBJ2-3; TRBD2 matches 8 bases. The junction had 5 bases not matched to a gene; V was cut back by 8 bases and J by 4 bases. The CDR3 is 13 amino acids. Germline V gene lookup returns CDR1 SNHLY and CDR2 FYNNEI. The DNA of the CDR3 is TGTGCCAGCGGGGGTAGCGGGGCAGATACGCAGTATTTT. Translated, it gives CASGGSGADTQYF.

This clone was seen once. V usage is TRBV19 and J usage is TRBJ1-4, with 8 bases lining up with TRBD1. The CDR3 is 14 residues long. The germline V gene has CDR1 LNHDA and CDR2 SQIVND (reference sequence). V shed 6 bases, J shed 5 bases, and the junction held 5 bases outside the gene matches. The CDR3 DNA is TGTGCCAGTAGGACAGGGGCTTCCAATGAAAAACTGTTTTTT. This gives the protein CASRTGASNEKLFF.

The CDR3 DNA follows: TGTGCCAGCAGCTTAATGGGGCAGTACAATGAGCAGTTCTTC. Its translation is CASSLMGQYNEQFF. V and J are TRBV7-3 and TRBJ2-1; the D gene is possibly TRBD1 (5 bases). This CDR3 has 14 amino acids. In germline, CDR1 is SGHTA, CDR2 FQGTGA. Trimming stripped 1 base from V and 4 bases from J, with 8 bases between. Full variable domain (outside the CDR3, taken from reference TRBV7-3 and TRBJ2-1): GAGVSQTPSNKVTEKGKYVELRCDPISGHTALYWYRQSLGQGPEFLIYFQGTGAADDSGLPNDRFFAVRPEGSVSTLKIQRTERGDSAVYLCASSLMGQYNEQFFGPGTRLTVL.

The CDR3 DNA is TGTGCCAGCAGCTTAGGAGGGTCAACCTACAATGAGCAGTTCTTC. Translation: CASSLGGSTYNEQFF. V and J are TRBV7-3 and TRBJ2-1, with a tentative D call TRBD2 (6 bases). V was trimmed by 2 bases and J by 2 bases, leaving 10 bases between them. Per the germline V gene, CDR1 is SGHTA and CDR2 is FQGTGA. CDR3 length: 15 residues.

V gene TRBV18 combines with J gene TRBJ2-3, with TRBD2 matching over 7 bases. CDR1 is KGHSH, CDR2 LQKENI, per germline. V trimming: 5 bases; J trimming: 4 bases; junction bases outside the gene matches: 12. The CDR3 contains 16 residues. The CDR3 DNA is TGTGCCAGCTCATACAATCGGGGAGGGCGAGCAGATACGCAGTATTTT. Amino acids: CASSYNRGGRADTQYF.

The rearrangement uses TRBV18 and TRBJ2-5; 12 positions match TRBD2. The closer fit of TRBJ2-7 to the DNA end suggests the J call may be wrong. CDR3 size: 16 residues. The germline gives CDR1 KGHSH, CDR2 LQKENI. In nucleotides, the CDR3 is TGTGCCAGCTCACCTACCCTAGCGGGAGGGAAGGGCGAGCAGTACTTC. The encoded protein is CASSPTLAGGKGEQYF.

The V and J genes are TRBV4-1 and TRBJ2-3; D is uncertain. The V gene's germline CDR1 is MGHRA and CDR2 YSYEKL. Trimming left V 2 bases short and J 2 bases short, with 14 bases between. The CDR3 loop spans 16 amino acids. The CDR3 bases are TGCGCCAGCAGCCAAATTGCGGTAGGCTTCACAGATACGCAGTATTTT. The encoded protein is CASSQIAVGFTDTQYF.

The chain joins TRBV5-5 to TRBJ2-7, with D maybe TRBD2 (5 bases). Germline V gene data show CDR1 as SGHKS and CDR2 as YYEKEE (reference sequence). The CDR3 is 15 residues long. Trimming removed 4 bases at V and 4 bases at J, with 18 bases between. The CDR3 loop is CASSPAGGGPYEQYF. CDR3 in DNA: TGTGCCAGCAGCCCTGCCGGCGGAGGTCCGTACGAGCAGTACTTC.

The CDR3 DNA reads TGTGCCAGCGACTACGACAGCGGGAGGGGGGATACGCAGTATTTT. Translating it yields CASDYDSGRGDTQYF. This chain joins TRBV6-1 and TRBJ2-3; 10 bases agree with TRBD2. Germline values: CDR1 MNHNS, CDR2 SASEGT. V shed 8 bases, J shed 6 bases, and the junction held 11 bases outside the gene matches. CDR3 length: 15 residues.

This clone has only a few counts. The V gene is TRBV18, the J gene TRBJ1-2, with TRBD1 identical over 7 bases. The CDR3 sequence is 17 residues long. Germline V lookup: CDR1 KGHSH, CDR2 LQKENI. With V trimmed by 6 bases and J by 5 bases, 18 bases remained unmatched. The CDR3 coding sequence is TGTGCCAGCTCTTTCGCGACAGGGTCCGTAAGTCGGTATGGCTACACCTTC. Its translation is CASSFATGSVSRYGYTF.

The genes are TRBV6-1 and TRBJ1-5, with D maybe TRBD1 (6 bases). Germline CDR1 reads MNHNS; CDR2 reads SASEGT. Trimming stripped 2 bases from V and 3 bases from J, with 11 bases between. This CDR3 spans 15 amino acids. In nucleotides, the CDR3 is TGTGCCAGCAGTGAATTGTGGGGGCTCAATCAGCCCCAGCATTTT. Its translation: CASSELWGLNQPQHF.

A single count supports this clone. The V and J genes are TRBV6-5 and TRBJ1-2, with D unresolved. CDR3 size: 14 residues. V was cut by 2 bases and J by 6 bases, with 13 bases left in between. CDR1 MNHEY and CDR2 SVGAGI come from the germline V gene. The CDR3 loop reads CASSYLPKGDGYTF. In DNA, the CDR3 is TGTGCCAGCAGTTACCTACCTAAAGGAGATGGCTACACCTTC.

The genes are TRBV19 and TRBJ2-5; D may be TRBD1 (5 bases). V dropped 5 bases and J dropped 7 bases, with 17 bases sitting between them. The CDR3 has 14 amino acids. Germline CDR1 is LNHDA and CDR2 is SQIVND (reference sequence). The CDR3 DNA reads TGTGCCAGTAGTTCCCTAGGCAGGGTTGGGACCCAGTACTTC. As protein: CASSSLGRVGTQYF.

J is TRBJ2-7 and V is TRBV5-5; 9 bases are a match to TRBD2. V lost 4 bases and J lost 1; bases outside the gene matches: 9. The CDR3 spans 16 residues. Germline loops: CDR1 SGHKS, CDR2 YYEKEE (reference sequence). The chain's CDR3 is CASSSLTSGSSYEQYF. CDR3 DNA sequence: TGTGCCAGCAGCAGTCTGACTAGCGGAAGTTCCTACGAGCAGTACTTC.

The gene calls are TRBV29-1 and TRBJ1-1; TRBD1 might be the D (5 bases). V was cut by 5 bases and J by 1 base, with 8 bases left in between. CDR1 is SQVTM and CDR2 is ANQGSEA in the germline V gene. The CDR3 covers 12 residues. CDR3 loop: CSVRQWNTEAFF. As DNA, the CDR3 is TGCAGCGTTCGACAGTGGAACACTGAAGCTTTCTTT.

V gene TRBV5-4 combines with J gene TRBJ2-5; the match to TRBD2 covers 12 bases. The length of the CDR3 is 16 residues. Germline lookup yields CDR1 SGHNT and CDR2 YYREEE (reference sequence). Unmatched junction bases numbered 7, after V lost 2 bases and J lost 5 bases. The CDR3 spells CASSFPSGGVGETQYF. CDR3 DNA: TGTGCCAGCAGCTTTCCTAGCGGGGGGGTGGGGGAGACCCAGTACTTC.

This chain uses TRBV5-1 with TRBJ2-5, with 11 nucleotides matching TRBD2. Germline lookup yields CDR1 SGHRS and CDR2 YFSETQ. The CDR3 spans 15 residues. J lost 4 bases, V lost 4 bases, and 6 bases had no gene match. In DNA form, the CDR3 reads TGCGCCAGCAGCCCATACGGACTAGCGGGAGAGACCCAGTACTTC. Protein product: CASSPYGLAGETQYF.

The gene calls are TRBV18 and TRBJ1-3; 9 bases agree with TRBD1. The CDR3 has 14 residues. Germline assignment: CDR1 KGHSH and CDR2 LQKENI. V shed 3 bases and J 6 bases; nucleotides not matched to a gene: 3. The CDR3 bases are TGTGCCAGCTCACCGGACAGGGGAGCAAACACCATATATTTT. Protein sequence: CASSPDRGANTIYF.

The J gene is TRBJ1-4, the V gene TRBV2; possibly TRBD1 for D (5 bases). V was shortened by 6 bases and J by 4 bases, with 9 bases between the two germline ends. The germline V gene encodes CDR1 SNHLY and CDR2 FYNNEI. The CDR3 runs 13 residues. The CDR3 sequence: CASRGGVNEKLFF. CDR3 DNA sequence: TGTGCCAGCAGAGGAGGGGTTAATGAAAAACTGTTTTTT.

Sample share makes this clone medium-sized. The chain combines TRBV19 with TRBJ2-1; D gene ambiguous. CDR1 is LNHDA, CDR2 SQIVND, per germline (reference sequence). V lost 2 bases and J 10 bases, leaving 9 bases between the germline ends. The CDR3 has 12 residues. CDR3 nucleotide sequence: TGTGCCAGTAGTATATATCTACAGGAGCAGTTCTTC. Translating it yields CASSIYLQEQFF. Based on the CDR3 plus reference TRBV19 and TRBJ2-1, the full variable domain is DGGITQSPKYLFRKEGQNVTLSCEQNLNHDAMYWYRQDPGQGLRLIYYSQIVNDFQKGDIAEGYSVSREKKESFPLTVTSAQKNPTAFYLCASSIYLQEQFFGPGTRLTVL.

This clone has only one observation. The junction departs from germline at one end; a sequencing error may be responsible. The CDR3 DNA is TGCAGCGTTCAAGAGGGCAGGGGCACCGGGGAGCTGTTTTTT. Its translation: CSVQEGRGTGELFF. This chain connects TRBV29-1 to TRBJ2-2; D possibly corresponds to TRBD1 (6 bases). Germline values: CDR1 SQVTM, CDR2 ANQGSEA. The CDR3 extends over 14 amino acids.

CDR3 protein: CASSLRQDGEAFF. The DNA for the CDR3 is TGTGCCAGCAGCTTAAGACAGGACGGTGAAGCTTTCTTT. The chain has TRBV7-3 and TRBJ1-1; D may be TRBD1 (6 bases). Germline V lookup: CDR1 SGHTA, CDR2 FQGTGA. V lost 1 base and J lost 7, with 10 bases in between. The length of the CDR3 is 13 residues.

The DNA for the CDR3 is TGTGCCAGCTACGGGTTAACGGGTTCACCCCTCCACTTT. This sequence encodes CASYGLTGSPLHF. The J gene is TRBJ1-6, the V gene TRBV6-5; the D is unclear. The V gene lost 8 bases and the J gene lost 9 bases, with 14 bases spanning the gap. This CDR3 has 13 amino acids. Germline loops: CDR1 MNHEY, CDR2 SVGAGI.

The J gene is TRBJ2-5, the V gene TRBV7-2, with 8 bases lining up with TRBD1. The germline gives CDR1 SGHTA, CDR2 FQGNSA. CDR3 length equals 13 residues. Trimming cost V 5 bases and J 11 bases; bases outside gene matches: 10. CDR3: CASSEHRGYEQYF. DNA for the CDR3: TGTGCCAGCAGCGAACACAGGGGGTACGAACAGTACTTC.

This clone was observed a single time. The rearrangement joins TRBV7-8 to TRBJ2-5; D is unresolved. The end of the DNA aligns better with TRBJ2-7, so the J call may be wrong. The CDR3 is 14 residues long. The V gene's germline CDR1 is SGHVS and CDR2 FQNEAQ. CDR3 sequence: CASSPSSQTLEQYF. DNA of the CDR3: TGTGCCAGCAGCCCCTCAAGCCAAACCCTCGAGCAGTACTTC.

The chain joins TRBV9 to TRBJ2-5; 9 bases agree with TRBD2. CDR3 length equals 19 residues. Germline V gene data show CDR1 as SGDLS and CDR2 as YYNGEE. After removal of 4 bases from V and 0 bases from J, the junction contained 16 bases not matched to a gene. DNA of the CDR3: TGTGCCAGCAGCCGAAGGAGTTCGGCGGGGGGGCTGTACCAAGAGACCCAGTACTTC. Residues: CASSRRSSAGGLYQETQYF.

This clone occurred once. The V call is TRBV7-2, the J call TRBJ2-3; D is possibly TRBD1 (7 bases). The CDR3 runs to 15 residues. Germline lookup yields CDR1 SGHTA and CDR2 FQGNSA. Trimming cost V 3 bases and J 4 bases, with 14 bases left between them. This CDR3 reads CASSFRLGTADTQYF. The CDR3 nucleotides read TGTGCCAGCAGCTTCAGACTAGGGACAGCAGATACGCAGTATTTT. The variable domain in full, completed from reference TRBV7-2 and TRBJ2-3, reads GAGVSQSPSNKVTEKGKDVELRCDPISGHTALYWYRQSLGQGLEFLIYFQGNSAPDKSGLPSDRFSAERTGGSVSTLTIQRTQQEDSAVYLCASSFRLGTADTQYFGPGTRLTVL.

This chain uses TRBV7-9 with TRBJ2-7; TRBD2 aligns across 10 bases. Germline CDR1 reads SEHNR; CDR2 reads FQNEAQ (reference sequence). The CDR3 runs 14 residues. The V gene end was trimmed by 6 bases and the J gene end by 5 bases; junction bases not matched to a gene: 7. The CDR3 here is CASRNSGGPDEQYF. In DNA form, the CDR3 reads TGTGCCAGCAGAAATAGCGGGGGGCCGGACGAGCAGTACTTC.

CDR3 in amino acids: CASSEWAASPTDTQYF. In DNA form, the CDR3 reads TGTGCCAGCAGTGAATGGGCCGCTAGCCCAACAGATACGCAGTATTTT. This chain links TRBV25-1 with TRBJ2-3, with TRBD2 as a possible D gene (5 bases). The CDR3 covers 16 residues. Looked up from germline, CDR1 is MGHDK and CDR2 is SYGVNS. Deletions cut 1 base from V and 3 bases from J, with 14 bases between.

The V and J genes are TRBV5-1 and TRBJ2-1; tentatively, D is TRBD2 (6 bases). The CDR3 totals 15 residues. The V end lost 0 bases, the J end lost 5 bases, and 12 bases lay between the germline ends. Germline CDR1 SGHRS, CDR2 YFSETQ. CDR3 in DNA: TGCGCCAGCAGCTTGGGCGGGAACATCCACAATGAGCAGTTCTTC. The encoded protein is CASSLGGNIHNEQFF.